This T cell receptor (beta chain) emerged from a study of cytomegalovirus exposure and HLA in healthy donors. The CDR3 loop spans 14 amino acids. With 4 bases removed from V and 4 bases from J, the gap between germline ends came to 17 bases. CDR1 and CDR2 from the germline V gene are SQVTM and ANQGSEA. Overall study results and limits: Researchers counted 150 to 200 TCR beta chains as cytomegalovirus-associated.

Participants comprised healthy donors of bone marrow. Turning to this clone: Its target is unknown.

Researchers ran the PCR with 60 Vbeta and 13 Jbeta primers. Sequencing was performed with immunoSEQ multiplex PCR; in TCRdb, only in-frame clones are kept and a portion is missing. The sample contains around 160,000 clones, about 80% of which appear only once. Sequencing input: PBMCs. V and J are TRBV29-1 and TRBJ2-7, with TRBD1 as a possible D gene (6 bases). The source is a man between 18 and 29 years old in good health and CMV-seropositive. CDR3 sequence: CSVAARGGEYEQYF. CDR3 nucleotide sequence: TGCAGCGTTGCGGCCCGTGGGGGCGAGTACGAGCAGTACTTC.